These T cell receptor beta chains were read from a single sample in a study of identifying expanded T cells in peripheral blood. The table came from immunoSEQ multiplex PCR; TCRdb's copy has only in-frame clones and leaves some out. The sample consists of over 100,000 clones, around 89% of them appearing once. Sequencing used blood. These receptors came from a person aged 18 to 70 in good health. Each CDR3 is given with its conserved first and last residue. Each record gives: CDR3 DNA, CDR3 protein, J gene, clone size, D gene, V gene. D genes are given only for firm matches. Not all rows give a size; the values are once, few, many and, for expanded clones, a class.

TGTGCCAGCAGCTTGGGGATTGTAAACTACAATGAGCAGTTCTTC | CASSLGIVNYNEQFF | TRBJ2-1 | NA | NA | TRBV5-4
TGTGCCAGCAGTTTATCGTATCGGGCTAGCGGGATTTCTTACGAGCAGTACTTC | CASSLSYRASGISYEQYF | TRBJ2-7 | NA | TRBD2 | TRBV28
TGTGCCAGCAGTGGGGTAGCGGGGGAATTCTACGAGCAGTACTTC | CASSGVAGEFYEQYF | TRBJ2-7 | NA | TRBD2 | TRBV28
TGTGCCAGCTGGACAGGGGGAGGTAACGAGCAGTACTTC | CASWTGGGNEQYF | TRBJ2-7 | NA | TRBD1 | TRBV6-5
TGTGCCAGCAGCCACTCCGGGGACGAGACCCAGTACTTC | CASSHSGDETQYF | TRBJ2-5 | NA | NA | TRBV9
TGCGCCAGCAGCTTGGGGGCGGACACTGAAGCTTTCTTT | CASSLGADTEAFF | TRBJ1-1 | NA | NA | TRBV5-1
TGTGCCAGCAGCCCGGGACAGCGTACGAACACTGAAGCTTTCTTT | CASSPGQRTNTEAFF | TRBJ1-1 | NA | NA | TRBV21-1
TGTGCCAGCTCACCCTCACCCCGTTCCAGCGGAGGCACAGATACGCAGTATTTT | CASSPSPRSSGGTDTQYF | TRBJ2-3 | NA | NA | TRBV18
TGTGCCAGCAGAAACGGGCTAGCGAACACCGGGGAGCTGTTTTTT | CASRNGLANTGELFF | TRBJ2-2 | NA | NA | TRBV9
TGTGCCAGCAGCCTAGAGAAGGGACTAGGTAGTGGTGAGCAGTTCTTC | CASSLEKGLGSGEQFF | TRBJ2-1 | NA | TRBD2 | TRBV7-9
TGTGCCAGCAGCTGGACAGGGGCAATTGCTACGCAGTATTTT | CASSWTGAIATQYF | TRBJ2-3 | once | TRBD1 | TRBV6-6
TGTGCCATCAGTGAGGGATCCCCAGGGGTACAACACACTGAAGCTTTCTTT | CAISEGSPGVQHTEAFF | TRBJ1-1 | once | NA | TRBV10-3